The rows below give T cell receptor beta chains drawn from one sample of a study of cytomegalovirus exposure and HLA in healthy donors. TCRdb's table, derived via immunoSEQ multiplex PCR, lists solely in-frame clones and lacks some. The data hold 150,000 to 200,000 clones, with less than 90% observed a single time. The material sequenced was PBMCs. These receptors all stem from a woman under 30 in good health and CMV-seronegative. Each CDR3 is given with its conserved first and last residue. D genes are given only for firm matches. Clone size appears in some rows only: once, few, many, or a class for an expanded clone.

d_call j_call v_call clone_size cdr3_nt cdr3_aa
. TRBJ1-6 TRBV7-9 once TGTGCCAGCAGCTTTAATGGGGCTAACTATAATTCACCCCTCCACTTT CASSFNGANYNSPLHF
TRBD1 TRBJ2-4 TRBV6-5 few TGTGCCAGCAGACGGGACAGGGGAGCCAAAAACATTCAGTACTTC CASRRDRGAKNIQYF
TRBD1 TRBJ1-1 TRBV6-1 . TGTGCCAGCGGACAGGGCCGATTACGAACTGAAGCTTTCTTT CASGQGRLRTEAFF
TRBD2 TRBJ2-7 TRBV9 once TGTGCCAGCAGCGGGGGTAGCGGGGACGAGCAGTACTTC CASSGGSGDEQYF
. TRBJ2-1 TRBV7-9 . TGTGCCAGCAGCTTGACGACTAGTCTTTACAATGAGCAGTTCTTC CASSLTTSLYNEQFF
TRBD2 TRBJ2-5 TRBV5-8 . TGTGCCAGCAGTATCTCTTGGATAGCGGGGGGCCAAGAGACCCAGTACTTC CASSISWIAGGQETQYF
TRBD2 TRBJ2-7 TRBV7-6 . TGTGCCAGCAGCAAAGGTGCCGGGAGGTTCTACGAGCAGTACTTC CASSKGAGRFYEQYF
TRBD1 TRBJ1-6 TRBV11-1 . TGTGCCAGCAGCTCGAACAGGGGTTCACCCCTCCACTTT CASSSNRGSPLHF
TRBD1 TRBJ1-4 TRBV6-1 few TGTGCCAGCAGTGAAGCGACAGGGCGGAGTGAAAAACTGTTTTTT CASSEATGRSEKLFF
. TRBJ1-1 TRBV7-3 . TGTGCCAGCAGCCCCCCCCTCTTGAACACTGAAGCTTTCTTT CASSPPLLNTEAFF
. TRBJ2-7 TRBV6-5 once TGTGCCAGCAGTTTTGGTGGGGGGGCGGGATACGAGCAGTACTTC CASSFGGGAGYEQYF
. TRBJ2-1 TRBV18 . TGTGCCAGCTCTCCTCCCCTTCACAATGAGCAGTTCTTC CASSPPLHNEQFF
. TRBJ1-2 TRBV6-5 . TGTGCCAGCTCTCAACAGGGTGGGGGATGGGGCTACACCTTC CASSQQGGGWGYTF
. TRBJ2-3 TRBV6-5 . TGTGCCAGCAGTCGGGCAGGGAAAGATACGCAGTATTTT CASSRAGKDTQYF
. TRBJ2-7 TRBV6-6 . TGTGCCAGCACTCCAACCCCCGGGTACGAGCAGTACTTC CASTPTPGYEQYF
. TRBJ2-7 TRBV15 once TGTGCCACCAGCAGAGCAGGTTTGCGGGAAAACGAGCAGTACTTC CATSRAGLRENEQYF